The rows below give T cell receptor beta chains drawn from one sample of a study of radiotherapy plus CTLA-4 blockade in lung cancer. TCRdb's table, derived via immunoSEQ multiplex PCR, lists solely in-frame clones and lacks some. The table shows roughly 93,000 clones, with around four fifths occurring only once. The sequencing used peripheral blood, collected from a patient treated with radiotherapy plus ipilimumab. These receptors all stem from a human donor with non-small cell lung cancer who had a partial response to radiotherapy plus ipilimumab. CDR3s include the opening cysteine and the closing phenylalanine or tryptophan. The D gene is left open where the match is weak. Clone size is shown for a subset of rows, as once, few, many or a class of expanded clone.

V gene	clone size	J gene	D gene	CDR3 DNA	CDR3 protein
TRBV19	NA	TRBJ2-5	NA	TGTGCCAGTACCGGAGGTGGGACTGGGGAGACCCAGTACTTC	CASTGGGTGETQYF
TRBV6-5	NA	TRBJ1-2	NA	TGTGCCAGCAGTAGGACTGTTTCCTTCTATGGCTACACCTTC	CASSRTVSFYGYTF
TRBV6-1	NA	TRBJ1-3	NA	TGTGCCAGCAGGCCCTGGGACATCGGAAACACCATATATTTT	CASRPWDIGNTIYF
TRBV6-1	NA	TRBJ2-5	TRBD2	TGTGCCAGCAGTGGGGCTAGCGGCGGGCAAGAGACCCAGTACTTC	CASSGASGGQETQYF
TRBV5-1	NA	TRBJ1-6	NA	TGCGCCAGCAGCTTGAGGGACCCAACAGGGCTTGTACCCTCACCCCTCCACTTT	CASSLRDPTGLVPSPLHF
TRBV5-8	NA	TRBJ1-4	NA	TGTGCCAGCAGCTTGCCAGGACAGCGTGCGGATGAAAAACTGTTTTTT	CASSLPGQRADEKLFF
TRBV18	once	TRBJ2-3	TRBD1	TGTGCCAGCTCACCGCGGACAGGGAGCTACACAGATACGCAGTATTTT	CASSPRTGSYTDTQYF
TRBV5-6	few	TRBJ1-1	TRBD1	TGTGCCAGCAGCTCGTCCCGGGACAGGGGAAGTACTGAAGCTTTCTTT	CASSSSRDRGSTEAFF
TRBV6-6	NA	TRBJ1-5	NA	TGTGCCAGCAGCGGACAGACTAATAGCAATCAGCCCCAGCATTTT	CASSGQTNSNQPQHF
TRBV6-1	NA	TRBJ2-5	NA	TGTGCCAGCAACGGGATTGGAGAGACCCAGTACTTC	CASNGIGETQYF
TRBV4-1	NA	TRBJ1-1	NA	TGCGCCAGCAGCCAAGACACACGACAGACGAACACTGAAGCTTTCTTT	CASSQDTRQTNTEAFF
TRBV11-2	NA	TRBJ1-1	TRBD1	TGTGCCAGCAGCTCCGGACAGGCCCGTCCAAAAGCTTTCTTT	CASSSGQARPKAFF
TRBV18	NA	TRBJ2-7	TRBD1	TGTGCCAGCTCACCAAGTACGGACAGGGGTATCCACGAGCAGTACTTC	CASSPSTDRGIHEQYF
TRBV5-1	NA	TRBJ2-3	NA	TGCGCCAGCAGCTTGCAGGGAACGACAGATACGCAGTATTTT	CASSLQGTTDTQYF
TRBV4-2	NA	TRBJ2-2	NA	TGTGCCAGCAGCCCAATGGGATCCCGCATGGAGGAGGGGAACACCGGGGAGCTGTTTTTT	CASSPMGSRMEEGNTGELFF
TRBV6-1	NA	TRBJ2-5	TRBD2	TGTGCCAGCAGTGAAATCGGGATAGCGGGAGGTGAGACCCAGTACTTC	CASSEIGIAGGETQYF
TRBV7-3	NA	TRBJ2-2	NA	TGTGCCAGCAGCCCGGGGAGTAACACCGGGGAGCTGTTTTTT	CASSPGSNTGELFF
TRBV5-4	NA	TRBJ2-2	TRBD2	TGTGCCAGCAGACACGGACTAGCGGGTGATTCCGCCGGGGAGCTGTTTTTT	CASRHGLAGDSAGELFF
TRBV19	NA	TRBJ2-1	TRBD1	TGTGCCAGTAGTAGAGCCCGACAGGGGGCGCGGTATGAGCAGTTCTTC	CASSRARQGARYEQFF
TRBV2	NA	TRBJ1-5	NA	TGTGCCAGCAGTGAACAGGGGAAAAATCAGCCCCAGCATTTT	CASSEQGKNQPQHF
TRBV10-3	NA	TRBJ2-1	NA	TGTGCCATCAACCCAGATAGGACTACCGTTATAAGTCCGTCGGTTGCAAAGTTCTTC	CAINPDRTTVISPSVAKFF
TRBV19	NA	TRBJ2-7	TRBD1	TGTGCCAGTAGTAGCCCGGACAGGACGGCAGAGCAGTACTTC	CASSSPDRTAEQYF
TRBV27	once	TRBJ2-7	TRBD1	TGTGCCAGCAGTGGGGACAGGGAGTCCTACGAGCAGTACTTC	CASSGDRESYEQYF
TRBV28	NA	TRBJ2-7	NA	TGTGCCAGCCACAACTCCTACGAGCAGTACTTC	CASHNSYEQYF
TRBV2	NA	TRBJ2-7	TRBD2	TGTGCCACCTCGCGGGAGGACCTCTCCTACGAGCAGTACTTC	CATSREDLSYEQYF
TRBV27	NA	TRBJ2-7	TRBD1	TGTGCCAGCAGTTTATTACAGGGGCCTGGGAACGAGCAGTACTTC	CASSLLQGPGNEQYF
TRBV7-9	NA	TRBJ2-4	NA	TGTGCCAGCAGCTTAGTGGGGCAGGCAAAAAACATTCAGTACTTC	CASSLVGQAKNIQYF
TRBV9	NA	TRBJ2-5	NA	TGTGCCAGCAGCGTAGCCGAGTTTTCGGGGGAGACCCAGTACTTC	CASSVAEFSGETQYF
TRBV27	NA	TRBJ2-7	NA	TGTGCCAGACCAGGGGGCGGGAGGGAGGTTGACGAGCAGTACTTC	CARPGGGREVDEQYF
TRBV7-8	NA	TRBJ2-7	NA	TGTGCCAGCAGACGAGTTCAGGGGGAGCAGTACTTC	CASRRVQGEQYF
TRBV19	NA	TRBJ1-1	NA	TGTGCCAGTAGTCCTCGTGCGGTATTGAACACTGCGACTTTCTTT	CASSPRAVLNTATFF
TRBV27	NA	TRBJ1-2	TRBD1	TGTGCCAGCGCCCTGGGGACAGGGGATATAGGCTACACCTTC	CASALGTGDIGYTF
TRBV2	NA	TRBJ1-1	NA	TGTGCCAGCAGTGAGATGAGCGGGCAGGTGACTGAAGCTTTCTTT	CASSEMSGQVTEAFF
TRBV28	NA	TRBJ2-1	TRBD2	TGTGCCAGCCGTCAGTTCTTGAGCGGGAGGGCCAACCATGAGCAGTTCTTC	CASRQFLSGRANHEQFF
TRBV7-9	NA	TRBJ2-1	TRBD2	TGTGCCAGCAGCGCGAAACTAGCGGGAGGAGATGAGCAGTTCTTC	CASSAKLAGGDEQFF
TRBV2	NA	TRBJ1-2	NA	TGTGCCAGCAGTTTGGGGGAGGGTGACTATGGCTACACCTTC	CASSLGEGDYGYTF
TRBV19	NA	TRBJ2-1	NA	TGTGCCAGTAGTATAGTAGCGGCAGTAGGACGGACCTCCTACAATGAGCAGTTCTTC	CASSIVAAVGRTSYNEQFF
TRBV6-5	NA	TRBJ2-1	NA	TGTGCCAGCAGTTACTCATTGAGAAACCCTATCGCGGGGCAGTTCTTC	CASSYSLRNPIAGQFF
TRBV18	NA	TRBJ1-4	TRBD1	TGTGCCAGCTCACCACCGGGACAGAGTAATGAAAAACTGTTTTTT	CASSPPGQSNEKLFF
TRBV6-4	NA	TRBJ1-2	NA	TGTGCCAGCAGCGGAGGGAAAGGTGGCTACACCTTC	CASSGGKGGYTF
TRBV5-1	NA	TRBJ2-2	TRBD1	TGCGCCAGCAGCCTGCCAGGGACAGCGAACACCGGGGAGCTGTTTTTT	CASSLPGTANTGELFF
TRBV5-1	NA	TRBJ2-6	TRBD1	TGCGCCAGCAGCTTGGACAGGGGCTCTGGGGCCAACGTCCTGACTTTC	CASSLDRGSGANVLTF
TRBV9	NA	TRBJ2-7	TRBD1	TGTGCCAGCAGCGTAGAGCAGGGGGCCTACGAGCAGTACTTC	CASSVEQGAYEQYF
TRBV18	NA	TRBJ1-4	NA	TGTGCCAGCTCACCCCTGAATGGTCGGGGGTCGGGGGCTAATGAAAAACTGTTTTTT	CASSPLNGRGSGANEKLFF
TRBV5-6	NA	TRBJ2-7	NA	TGTGCCAGCAGCTTGGGACATATGGACTACGAGCAGTACTTC	CASSLGHMDYEQYF
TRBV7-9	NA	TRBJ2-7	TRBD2	TGTGCCAGCGGTACGGGACTAGCGGGAGGAATGATCGAGCAGTACTTC	CASGTGLAGGMIEQYF
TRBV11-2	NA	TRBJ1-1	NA	TGTGCCAGCAGCTTGGGGCAGCCCACTGAAGCTTTCTTT	CASSLGQPTEAFF
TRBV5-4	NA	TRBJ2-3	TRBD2	TGTGCCAGCAGCCCGGTTGGGCCGACTAGCGGGAGGAATACGCAGTATTTT	CASSPVGPTSGRNTQYF
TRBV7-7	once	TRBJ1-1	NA	TGTGCCAGCAGCTTAGGGGTGGGGGGGCATGTGAACACTGAAGCTTTCTTT	CASSLGVGGHVNTEAFF
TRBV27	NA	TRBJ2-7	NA	TGTGCCAGCAGCAACATCGGGACTCCCAAAGGTCTCGAGCAGTACTTC	CASSNIGTPKGLEQYF
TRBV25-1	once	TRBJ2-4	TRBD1	TGTGCCAGCAGTGCCGGGACAGCCTCATACTTC	CASSAGTASYF
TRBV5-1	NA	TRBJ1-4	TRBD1	TGCGCCAGCAGCTTGGGCAGGGGGGTAGGAACTAATGAAAAACTGTTTTTT	CASSLGRGVGTNEKLFF
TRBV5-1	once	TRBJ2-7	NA	TGCGCCAGCAGCTTGGTGGCAAGATTAAGCTCCTACGAGCAGTACTTC	CASSLVARLSSYEQYF
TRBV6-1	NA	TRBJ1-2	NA	TGTGCCAGCAGTGACATGGACAGCGGAAACTATGGCTACACCTTC	CASSDMDSGNYGYTF